What follows are 23 T cell receptor beta chains derived from one specimen sequenced in a study of blood T cell repertoires in COVID-19. Here immunoSEQ multiplex PCR was the method, and the copy in TCRdb shows in-frame clones only, minus some. The sample lists over 85,000 clones, about 90% seen once, with around 4% in the top ten. The specimen was peripheral blood. These receptors originate from a human donor with COVID-19, enrolled during active disease. The donor label of this sample is uncertain.

CDR3 sequence reads: CASSHPWTEDYEQYF. Here the CDR3 DNA reads TGTGCCAGCAGCCACCCTTGGACAGAAGACTACGAGCAGTACTTC. This chain joins TRBV11-3 and TRBJ2-7; possibly TRBD1 for D (6 bases). V gave up 5 bases and J gave up 3 bases, with 17 bases separating them. Germline V gene lookup returns CDR1 SGHNT and CDR2 YENEEA. The CDR3 sequence is 15 residues long.

The V gene is TRBV3-1 (or the pseudogene TRBV3-2), the J gene TRBJ1-6; TRBD1 matches 7 bases. Germline CDR1 reads LGHDT; CDR2 reads YNNKEL (reference sequence). This CDR3 is 17 amino acids long. With 5 bases clipped from V and 7 bases from J, the junction kept 14 bases outside the gene matches. CDR3 in DNA: TGTGCCAGCAGCTACAGACAGGGTATGGTGGTAAATTCACCCCTCCACTTT. Its protein product is CASSYRQGMVVNSPLHF.

V usage is TRBV7-3 and J usage is TRBJ2-3; 8 positions match TRBD2. The CDR3 extends over 17 amino acids. V shed 3 bases, J shed 0 bases, and the junction held 8 bases outside the gene matches. Germline V lookup: CDR1 SGHTA, CDR2 FQGTGA. CDR3 nucleotide sequence: TGTGCCAGCAGCTTGAGGGCGGGACTAGGGAGCACAGATACGCAGTATTTT. This codes for CASSLRAGLGSTDTQYF.

The chain employs TRBV6-5 and TRBJ1-2, with D hard to call. Looked up from germline, CDR1 is MNHEY and CDR2 is SVGAGI. The CDR3 is 15 amino acids. V was cut by 2 bases and J by 7 bases, with 17 bases left in between. DNA for the CDR3: TGTGCCAGCAGTTACGAGGGAAACCTTCGGTTTGGCTACACCTTC. This translates into CASSYEGNLRFGYTF.

The rearrangement joins TRBV11-2 to TRBJ1-3, with TRBD1 as a possible D gene (5 bases). Germline values: CDR1 SGHAT, CDR2 FQNNGV. The CDR3 is made up of 14 amino acids. V lost 1 base and J 2 bases, leaving 6 bases between the germline ends. CDR3 loop: CASSLGTPGNTIYF. For the CDR3, the DNA is TGTGCCAGCAGCTTAGGGACACCTGGAAACACCATATATTTT.

V gene TRBV7-9 combines with J gene TRBJ2-5, with 7 bases that match TRBD2. This CDR3 has 13 amino acids. Germline-derived CDR1 and CDR2 are SEHNR and FQNEAQ (reference sequence). V was pared by 2 bases and J by 6 bases, with 3 bases of the junction left unmatched. This CDR3 reads CASSLREVKTQYF. The CDR3 coding sequence is TGTGCCAGCAGCTTACGGGAGGTGAAGACCCAGTACTTC.

The genes are TRBV14 and TRBJ1-1; TRBD1 aligns across 8 bases. V was clipped by 8 bases and J by 3 bases; unmatched bases: 5. The V gene's germline CDR1 is SGHDN and CDR2 FVKESK. CDR3 length: 13 residues. In nucleotides, the CDR3 is TGTGCCAGCGCGACAGGGGAATACACTGAAGCTTTCTTT. Translating it yields CASATGEYTEAFF.

The chain couples TRBV6-5 to TRBJ1-5; possible D gene TRBD1, 6 bases. V was trimmed by 5 bases and J by 6 bases, leaving 11 bases between them. This CDR3 is built from 13 residues. Germline assignment: CDR1 MNHEY and CDR2 SVGAGI. CDR3 sequence reads: CASSKGVGQPQHF. CDR3 bases: TGTGCCAGCAGTAAGGGGGTGGGTCAGCCCCAGCATTTT.

In nucleotides, the CDR3 is TGTGCCAGCAGCCCGGACAGGGAGGAGACCCAGTACTTC. This translates into CASSPDREETQYF. This chain links TRBV6-5 with TRBJ2-5; TRBD1 matches 8 bases. Germline V gene lookup returns CDR1 MNHEY and CDR2 SVGAGI. This CDR3 is 13 amino acids long. V dropped 6 bases and J dropped 5; count of bases not matched to a gene: 5.

This chain connects TRBV13 to TRBJ2-7, with TRBD2 as a possible D gene (6 bases). The CDR3 has 14 amino acids. Trimming pared 2 bases from V and 1 base from J, leaving 9 bases between. The germline V gene encodes CDR1 PRHDT and CDR2 FYEKMQ (reference sequence). The CDR3 DNA follows: TGTGCCAGCAGCTTACGGGGACTTTCCTACGAGCAGTACTTC. This gives the protein CASSLRGLSYEQYF.

CDR3 sequence (DNA): TGTGCCAGCAGCTTATTGGCAGGGGAACAGCCCCAGCATTTT. Translation: CASSLLAGEQPQHF. This rearrangement joins TRBV7-9 to TRBJ1-5, with TRBD1 as a possible D gene (6 bases). Trimming shortened V by 2 bases and J by 7 bases, and 12 bases separated the two germline ends. CDR3 length equals 14 residues. Germline CDR1 reads SEHNR; CDR2 reads FQNEAQ (reference sequence).

The chain carries TRBV10-3 and TRBJ2-3; 10 bases map to TRBD1. The V gene end was trimmed by 5 bases and the J gene end by 5 bases; junction bases not matched to a gene: 10. There are 16 residues in the CDR3. Per the germline V gene, CDR1 is ENHRY and CDR2 is SYGVKD. Here the CDR3 reads CAISLGGQGGRDTQYF. CDR3 DNA: TGTGCCATCAGTCTAGGAGGACAGGGGGGACGAGATACGCAGTATTTT.

The chain carries TRBV6-5 and TRBJ2-7; 11 positions match TRBD1. The V gene's germline CDR1 is MNHEY and CDR2 SVGAGI. V shed 4 bases and J 6 bases; nucleotides not matched to a gene: 8. The CDR3 contains 15 residues. CDR3 loop: CASSSSGTGGSEQYF. For the CDR3, the DNA is TGTGCCAGCAGTTCCTCCGGGACAGGGGGTTCCGAGCAGTACTTC.

The chain employs TRBV10-3 and TRBJ2-1; TRBD1 might be the D (6 bases). Germline CDR1 reads ENHRY; CDR2 reads SYGVKD. The CDR3 length is 13 residues. V was trimmed by 0 bases and J by 9 bases, leaving 9 bases between them. CDR3 region: CAISESGAGEQFF. The CDR3 DNA follows: TGTGCCATCAGTGAGTCGGGGGCAGGTGAGCAGTTCTTC.

The chain employs TRBV5-1 and TRBJ2-5; D remains ambiguous. Per the germline V gene, CDR1 is SGHRS and CDR2 is YFSETQ. The CDR3 runs 13 residues. V shed 0 bases and J shed 5 bases, with 8 bases lying between them. In DNA form, the CDR3 reads TGCGCCAGCAGCTTGGCACCGAGGGAGACCCAGTACTTC. Translated, it gives CASSLAPRETQYF.

The chain uses TRBV10-2 and TRBJ2-1; 11 bases align to TRBD2. The germline V gene encodes CDR1 WSHSY and CDR2 SAAADI. The CDR3 covers 17 residues. V lost 0 bases and J lost 7; bases outside the gene matches: 8. CDR3 region: CASSESVAGGLGNEQFF. CDR3 in DNA: TGCGCCAGCAGTGAGTCCGTAGCGGGGGGGCTTGGAAATGAGCAGTTCTTC.

This chain links TRBV19 with TRBJ1-2, with D possibly TRBD1 on 6 matching bases. This CDR3 contains 15 residues. Trimming took off 4 bases at V and 3 bases at J, with 15 bases between the two ends. Germline V lookup: CDR1 LNHDA, CDR2 SQIVND (reference sequence). This chain's CDR3 is CASSTQADSHYGYTF. In DNA form, the CDR3 reads TGTGCCAGTAGTACCCAGGCGGACAGTCACTATGGCTACACCTTC.

This sequence joins TRBV27 and TRBJ2-7, with D maybe TRBD2 (6 bases). The CDR3 is 17 amino acids. Trimming pared 0 bases from V and 2 bases from J, leaving 17 bases between. Germline CDR1 MNHEY, CDR2 SMNVEV (reference sequence). As DNA, the CDR3 is TGTGCCAGCAGTTTATCGGGGCTCGCTAGCGAGACCTACGAGCAGTACTTC. It encodes CASSLSGLASETYEQYF.

This chain links TRBV6-1 with TRBJ1-3; D unresolved. The germline CDR1 and CDR2 sequences are MNHNS and SASEGT. The CDR3 spans 15 residues. Trimming stripped 2 bases from V and 2 bases from J, with 10 bases between. CDR3 protein: CASSELYQAGNTIYF. CDR3 nucleotides: TGTGCCAGCAGTGAACTTTACCAGGCTGGAAACACCATATATTTT.

The rearrangement uses TRBV2 and TRBJ2-1, with D perhaps matching TRBD2 (6 bases). This CDR3 region has 14 residues. The V gene's germline CDR1 is SNHLY and CDR2 FYNNEI. Trimming stripped 8 bases from V and 4 bases from J, with 15 bases between. The CDR3 protein is CASSGTGAYNEQFF. The CDR3 region has the DNA TGTGCCAGCTCCGGGACGGGAGCATACAATGAGCAGTTCTTC.

The chain is built from TRBV4-1 and TRBJ2-6; no clear D gene. The CDR3 length is 13 residues. CDR1 and CDR2 (germline): MGHRA, YSYEKL. V lost 4 bases to trimming and J lost 6 bases, with 7 bases between them. The DNA of the CDR3 is TGCGCCAGCAGCCTAGCCTCGGCCAACGTCCTGACTTTC. It is translated as CASSLASANVLTF.

Only a few counts were recorded for this clone. This sequence joins TRBV5-1 and TRBJ1-5, with a possible D match to TRBD1 (5 bases). This CDR3 spans 14 amino acids. Deletions cut 4 bases from V and 5 bases from J, with 13 bases between. From germline, CDR1 is SGHRS and CDR2 YFSETQ. The CDR3 region is CASSVGGGDQPQHF. The CDR3 nucleotides read TGCGCCAGCAGCGTCGGGGGAGGTGATCAGCCCCAGCATTTT.

This clone was counted between two and nine times. The CDR3 here is CASSAPGTGSYEQYF. Written as DNA, the CDR3 is TGTGCCAGCAGCGCGCCGGGGACAGGGTCCTACGAGCAGTACTTC. This chain joins TRBV11-2 and TRBJ2-7; 9 nucleotides line up with TRBD1. Germline V gives CDR1 SGHAT, CDR2 FQNNGV. V shed 5 bases and J 1 base; nucleotides not matched to a gene: 6. The length of the CDR3 is 15 residues.